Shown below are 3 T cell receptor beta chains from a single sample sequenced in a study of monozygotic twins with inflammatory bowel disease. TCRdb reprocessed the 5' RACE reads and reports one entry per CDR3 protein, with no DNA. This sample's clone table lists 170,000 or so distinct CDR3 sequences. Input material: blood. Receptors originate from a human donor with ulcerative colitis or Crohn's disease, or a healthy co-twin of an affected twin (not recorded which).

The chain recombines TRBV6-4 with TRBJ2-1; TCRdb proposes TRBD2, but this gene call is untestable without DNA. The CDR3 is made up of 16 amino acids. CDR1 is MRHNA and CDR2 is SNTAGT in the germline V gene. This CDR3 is CASSDIRTSGYNEQFF.

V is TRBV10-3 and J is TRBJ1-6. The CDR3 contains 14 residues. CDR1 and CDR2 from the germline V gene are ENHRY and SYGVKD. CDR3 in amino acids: CAISVSAGGSPLHF.

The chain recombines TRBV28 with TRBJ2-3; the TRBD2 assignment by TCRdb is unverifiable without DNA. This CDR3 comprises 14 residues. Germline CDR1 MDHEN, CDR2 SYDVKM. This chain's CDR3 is CASSRGLAGYTQYF.